The rows below give T cell receptor beta chains drawn from one sample of a study of T-cell reconstitution after alpha-beta-depleted transplantation in children. TCRdb processed the PCR reads anew with MiXCR; each CDR3 protein has one entry. In the table there are 500,000 or so distinct CDR3 sequences, over 9.5% of which are singletons. Sample: PBMCs, mostly from graft donor cells, taken 180 days after TCRalphabeta/CD19-depleted stem cell transplant. The receptors stem from a female patient aged 2-9 years who had a stem cell transplant for aplastic anemia, so the T cells may come from the graft donor. Each CDR3 is given with its conserved first and last residue. The D gene is left open where the match is weak. A clone size is listed for some rows: how often the clone was seen (once, few, many), or a class if it is expanded.

>TRBJ2-7|many|.|TRBV18
TGTGCCAGCTCACGAGAATACGAGCAGTACTTC
CASSREYEQYF
>TRBJ2-2|.|.|TRBV25-1
TGTGCCAACAGTGAATTGCCGGGACTGCGGGACACCGGGGAGCTGTTTTTT
CANSELPGLRDTGELFF
>TRBJ1-2|few|.|TRBV20-1
TGCAGTGCTAGATGGACGGGAGGTAGTGGCTACACCTTC
CSARWTGGSGYTF
>TRBJ2-2|few|TRBD2|TRBV28
TGTGCCACTCCTAGCGGGAGGGCCGGGGGCGGGGAGCTGTTTTTT
CATPSGRAGGGELFF
>TRBJ2-1|.|TRBD2|TRBV7-9
TGTGCCAGCAGCCCCGGGACTAGCGGGAGTAGGGTTGAGCAGTTCTTC
CASSPGTSGSRVEQFF
>TRBJ2-2|few|.|TRBV4-2
TGTGCCAGCAGCCAAGTGGCAGCTTCGAGCACCGGGGAGCTGTTTTTT
CASSQVAASSTGELFF
>TRBJ1-4|many|TRBD1|TRBV11-2
TGTGCCAGCAGCCAGGGACAGGGTAAAAATGAAAAACTGTTTTTT
CASSQGQGKNEKLFF
>TRBJ2-1|.|TRBD1|TRBV18
TGTGCCAGCCCGCCGGGACAGGGGGCTGTCGATGAGCAGTTCTTC
CASPPGQGAVDEQFF
>TRBJ2-5|.|.|TRBV20-1
TGCAGTGCCCCTGGGGGCGGGGGAGAGACCCAGTACTTC
CSAPGGGGETQYF
>TRBJ2-6|.|.|TRBV18
TGTGCCAGCTCACCTGTCGGCCTCTCTGGGGCCAACGTCCTGACTTTC
CASSPVGLSGANVLTF
>TRBJ2-1|few|TRBD2|TRBV20-1
TGCAGTTACAGCGGGAGCTCCTACAATGAGCAGTTCTTC
CSYSGSSYNEQFF
>TRBJ1-1|few|TRBD1|TRBV18
TGTGCCAGCTCACCACCGGTGGGACAGGGCAACACTGAAGCTTTCTTT
CASSPPVGQGNTEAFF
>TRBJ2-3|many|TRBD1|TRBV12-3/TRBV12-4
TGTGCCAGCAGTTTCCCTTCCGGGGGACAGGAAGATACGCAGTATTTT
CASSFPSGGQEDTQYF
>TRBJ1-1|.|TRBD1|TRBV12-3/TRBV12-4
TGTGCCAGCAGCCCGGGACAGACTGAAGCTTTCTTT
CASSPGQTEAFF
>TRBJ2-3|few|TRBD2|TRBV11-2
TGTGCCAGCAGCGACCTAGCGGGTACGAGGGATACGCAGTATTTT
CASSDLAGTRDTQYF
>TRBJ2-1|.|.|TRBV5-6
TGTGCCAGCAGCACTGGGACTGCCTCCTACAATGAGCAGTTCTTC
CASSTGTASYNEQFF
>TRBJ2-1|.|TRBD2|TRBV20-1
TGCAGTGCCGGCGAGGGTAGCGGGTCCCACAATGAGCAGTTCTTC
CSAGEGSGSHNEQFF
>TRBJ2-5|.|TRBD2|TRBV20-1
TGCAGTGCTAAACTAGCGGCAGAGACCCAGTACTTC
CSAKLAAETQYF
>TRBJ2-3|.|TRBD2|TRBV7-2
TGTGCCAGCAGCTTACGGCGGGGGGGTGAGAGAGATACGCAGTATTTT
CASSLRRGGERDTQYF
>TRBJ2-2|few|TRBD2|TRBV2
TGTGCCAGCAGAGGGACTAGCGGCGTCACCGGGGAGCTGTTTTTT
CASRGTSGVTGELFF
>TRBJ2-1|many|.|TRBV29-1
TGCAGCGTAGGACTCCAGAGCTCCTACAATGAGCAGTTCTTC
CSVGLQSSYNEQFF
>TRBJ1-1|many|.|TRBV5-5
TGTGCCAGCAGCGTCGAGGGTTCCACTGAAGCTTTCTTT
CASSVEGSTEAFF
>TRBJ2-1|few|TRBD2|TRBV12-3/TRBV12-4
TGTGCCAGCAGGACTAGCGGAAGCGGCCACAATGAGCAGTTCTTC
CASRTSGSGHNEQFF
>TRBJ1-3|few|.|TRBV5-1
TGCGCCAGCAGCTTGCCGGGACCCGGCTCCGGTAACACCATATATTTT
CASSLPGPGSGNTIYF
>TRBJ2-1|few|.|TRBV5-1
TGCGCCAGCAGCCCCCTGGGGGACTCCAATGAGCAGTTCTTC
CASSPLGDSNEQFF
>TRBJ1-2|.|.|TRBV9
TGTGCCAGCAGCCCTCACGACAGTAACTATGGCTACACCTTC
CASSPHDSNYGYTF
>TRBJ1-5|few|.|TRBV4-1
TGCGCCAGCAGCCATCGGACGGGGAATCCGTATAGCAATCAGCCCCAGCATTTT
CASSHRTGNPYSNQPQHF
>TRBJ2-3|.|.|TRBV7-8
TGTGCCAGCAGCTTGGGACCCCTTTGGGATACGCAGTATTTT
CASSLGPLWDTQYF
>TRBJ2-5|many|TRBD2|TRBV29-1
TGCAGCGTTTGGGCCCCGGGACTAGATGAGACCCAGTACTTC
CSVWAPGLDETQYF
>TRBJ2-5|few|TRBD1|TRBV10-3
TGTGCCATCAGTGAGGAGGAACCAGGGGGTGGACAAGAGACCCAGTACTTC
CAISEEEPGGGQETQYF
>TRBJ1-1|.|.|TRBV5-1
TGCGCCAGCAGCCCGGGTCATTGGTCTGAAGCTTTCTTT
CASSPGHWSEAFF
>TRBJ2-5|few|.|TRBV7-9
TGTGCCAGCAGCTCACCTACCGGGACAAGCAGGTTAGGGACCCAGTACTTC
CASSSPTGTSRLGTQYF
>TRBJ2-2|many|.|TRBV3-1
TGTGCCAGCAGCCAAGGTTCGGGGAGCGGCGGGGAGCTGTTTTTT
CASSQGSGSGGELFF
>TRBJ2-3|many|.|TRBV11-3
TGTGCCAGCAGCTTAAGCGGAATTGCAGATACGCAGTATTTT
CASSLSGIADTQYF
>TRBJ2-6|.|TRBD2|TRBV15
TGTGCCACCAGCAGAGGAAAGACTAGCGGGTCTTACTCTGGGGCCAACGTCCCGACTTTC
CATSRGKTSGSYSGANVPTF
>TRBJ2-1|many|TRBD2|TRBV29-1
TGCAGCGTCCCGACTAGCGGACTAAATGAGCAGTTCTTC
CSVPTSGLNEQFF